The 21 T cell receptor beta chains below were found in one sample sequenced in a study of OX40 agonist ivuxolimab in advanced cancers. Assay used: immunoSEQ multiplex PCR; TCRdb lists only in-frame clones, some missing. Here the sample spans 89,000 or so clones, around 90% being singletons. Sample: CD4+ or CD8+ T cells sorted from blood, taken in a trial of the OX40 agonist ivuxolimab. The source is an adult with an advanced solid tumor such as melanoma, head and neck, liver or kidney cancer.

The chain joins TRBV15 to TRBJ2-1; D not resolved. The CDR3 consists of 13 residues. Trimming removed 3 bases from V and 12 bases from J, with 15 bases in between. Germline-derived CDR1 and CDR2 are LNHNV and YYDKDF (reference sequence). The CDR3 spells CATSRPTSYGQFF. For the CDR3, the DNA is TGTGCCACCAGCAGGCCCACCTCCTACGGGCAGTTCTTC.

The chain combines TRBV28 with TRBJ2-3, with D possibly TRBD2 on 5 matching bases. V dropped 1 base and J dropped 0 bases, with 8 bases sitting between them. The germline gives CDR1 MDHEN, CDR2 SYDVKM. CDR3 size: 15 residues. CDR3 coding DNA: TGTGCCAGCAGTTTATTTCCGGGGAGCACAGATACGCAGTATTTT. Translating it yields CASSLFPGSTDTQYF. The complete variable domain, with remaining parts taken from reference TRBV28 and TRBJ2-3, reads DVKVTQSSRYLVKRTGEKVFLECVQDMDHENMFWYRQDPGLGLRLIYFSYDVKMKEKGDIPEGYSVSREKKERFSLILESASTNQTSMYLCASSLFPGSTDTQYFGPGTRLTVL.

V usage is TRBV11-3 and J usage is TRBJ2-5; 7 nucleotides agree with TRBD2. From germline, CDR1 is SGHNT and CDR2 YENEEA. This CDR3 region has 15 residues. J was trimmed by 3 bases and V by 1 base; bases with no gene match: 5. The DNA for the CDR3 is TGTGCCAGCAGCTTAGGAGGGCTAGCGGAAGAGACCCAGTACTTC. Translation gives CASSLGGLAEETQYF.

The V call is TRBV19, the J call TRBJ2-7, with 7 bases that match TRBD1. V was pared by 8 bases and J by 2 bases, with 12 bases of the junction left unmatched. This CDR3 region has 15 residues. Germline CDR1 is LNHDA and CDR2 is SQIVND (reference sequence). CDR3 bases: TGTGCCAGTTCGGTAGCAGGGACAGCGGCCTACGAGCAGTACTTC. This encodes CASSVAGTAAYEQYF.

V is TRBV7-2 and J is TRBJ1-3; no clear D gene. The V gene's germline CDR1 is SGHTA and CDR2 FQGNSA. The CDR3 extends over 18 amino acids. The V gene lost 1 base and the J gene lost 0 bases, with 16 bases spanning the gap. The CDR3 loop reads CASSLEGTYRGSGNTIYF. CDR3 coding DNA: TGTGCCAGCAGCTTAGAGGGCACGTACAGAGGCTCTGGAAACACCATATATTTT.

This clone was detected only once. CDR3 sequence: CASSSSTDTQYF. The CDR3 DNA follows: TGTGCCAGCAGCTCTAGCACAGATACGCAGTATTTT. This chain uses TRBV7-2 with TRBJ2-3, with D uncertain. V lost 4 bases and J 0 bases, leaving 2 bases between the germline ends. This CDR3 region has 12 residues. From germline, CDR1 is SGHTA and CDR2 FQGNSA.

This clone was picked up one time. The chain recombines TRBV29-1 with TRBJ2-7; 11 bases line up with TRBD1. The CDR3 totals 15 residues. Germline V gene data show CDR1 as SQVTM and CDR2 as ANQGSEA. Trimming removed 6 bases from V and 1 base from J; junction bases left unmatched: 8. The CDR3, as DNA: TGCAGCGTGGCCCACGGGACAGGGGGATCCTACGAGCAGTACTTC. It yields the protein CSVAHGTGGSYEQYF.

The V gene is TRBV4-3, the J gene TRBJ2-1, with unresolved D. This CDR3 is built from 13 residues. V shed 0 bases and J shed 8 bases, with 8 bases lying between them. Germline CDR1 reads LGHNA; CDR2 reads YSLEER. The CDR3: CASSQEPEYEQFF. The CDR3 nucleotides read TGCGCCAGCAGCCAAGAGCCCGAGTATGAGCAGTTCTTC.

V is TRBV7-2 and J is TRBJ1-3; D uncertain. V was shortened by 0 bases and J by 2 bases, with 11 bases between the two germline ends. This CDR3 spans 16 amino acids. Germline CDR1 and CDR2: SGHTA and FQGNSA. The CDR3 DNA reads TGTGCCAGCAGCTTAGCGAACATAAAAGCTGGAAACACCATATATTTT. Its protein is CASSLANIKAGNTIYF. Based on the CDR3 plus reference TRBV7-2 and TRBJ1-3, the full variable domain is GAGVSQSPSNKVTEKGKDVELRCDPISGHTALYWYRQSLGQGLEFLIYFQGNSAPDKSGLPSDRFSAERTGGSVSTLTIQRTQQEDSAVYLCASSLANIKAGNTIYFGEGSWLTVV.

The chain combines TRBV28 with TRBJ2-5; maybe TRBD1 (6 bases). The CDR3 extends over 13 amino acids. The V and J ends lost 6 bases and 9 bases respectively, with 17 bases between them. Germline CDR1 and CDR2: MDHEN and SYDVKM. Here the CDR3 reads CASRGSGNRAQYF. In DNA, the CDR3 is TGTGCCAGCAGGGGGTCCGGGAACAGGGCCCAGTACTTC.

The V call is TRBV25-1, the J call TRBJ1-2; D ambiguous. The V end was cut by 3 bases, the J end by 4 bases, with 3 bases between. This CDR3 has 11 amino acids. CDR1 and CDR2 (germline): MGHDK, SYGVNS. CDR3 loop: CASSDFYGYTF. Here the CDR3 DNA reads TGTGCCAGCAGTGACTTCTATGGCTACACCTTC.

The chain links TRBV5-6 to TRBJ2-3, with D possibly being TRBD2 (6 bases). This CDR3 contains 14 residues. V was clipped by 0 bases and J by 5 bases, with 10 bases between them. Germline V CDR1 and CDR2: SGHDT, YYEEEE. The CDR3 sequence: CASSLGGAGDTQYF. The CDR3 bases are TGTGCCAGCAGCTTGGGGGGAGCGGGAGATACGCAGTATTTT.

This clone occurred once. This rearrangement joins TRBV4-3 to TRBJ1-1; D unclear. Between the trimmed V and J ends, which lost 1 base and 4 bases, there was a span of 10 bases. Germline V lookup: CDR1 LGHNA, CDR2 YSLEER. The CDR3 has 14 amino acids. Here the CDR3 DNA reads TGCGCCAGCAGCCAAGGGCCCCGGAGCACTGAAGCTTTCTTT. This gives the protein CASSQGPRSTEAFF.

This rearrangement joins TRBV6-5 to TRBJ2-1; maybe TRBD1 (5 bases). V was clipped by 4 bases and J by 0 bases, with 10 bases between them. The CDR3 is 15 residues long. Per the germline V gene, CDR1 is MNHEY and CDR2 is SVGAGI. In nucleotides, the CDR3 is TGTGCCAGCAGTTCCAGGGCAAGCTCCTACAATGAGCAGTTCTTC. It codes for CASSSRASSYNEQFF.

V is TRBV7-9 and J is TRBJ2-1; D might be TRBD2 (6 bases). Looked up from germline, CDR1 is SEHNR and CDR2 is FQNEAQ (reference sequence). V was cut by 3 bases and J by 7 bases, with 16 bases left in between. The CDR3 is 15 amino acids. The CDR3 here is CASSFPGEYGNEQFF. The CDR3 DNA sequence: TGTGCCAGCAGCTTCCCGGGGGAGTACGGGAATGAGCAGTTCTTC. Full variable domain (remainder filled in from reference TRBV7-9 and TRBJ2-1): DTGVSQNPRHKITKRGQNVTFRCDPISEHNRLYWYRQTLGQGPEFLTYFQNEAQLEKSRLLSDRFSAERPKGSFSTLEIQRTEQGDSAMYLCASSFPGEYGNEQFFGPGTRLTVL.

The V gene is TRBV10-2, the J gene TRBJ2-1, with 7 positions matching TRBD2. Germline V gene lookup returns CDR1 WSHSY and CDR2 SAAADI. Unmatched junction bases numbered 5, after V lost 6 bases and J lost 6 bases. The CDR3 spans 13 residues. CDR3 bases: TGCGCCAGCAGATTAACTAGCGCCAATGAGCAGTTCTTC. Its protein product is CASRLTSANEQFF.

This clone is labeled as medium-sized. The V and J genes are TRBV2 and TRBJ2-7, with 9 positions matching TRBD2. The CDR3 runs to 14 residues. After removal of 11 bases from V and 2 bases from J, the junction contained 10 bases not matched to a gene. The germline V gene has CDR1 SNHLY and CDR2 FYNNEI. In DNA form, the CDR3 reads TGTGCCTTACAGACTAGCGGAACGACCTACGAGCAGTACTTC. This encodes CALQTSGTTYEQYF. Based on the CDR3 plus reference TRBV2 and TRBJ2-7, the full variable domain is EPEVTQTPSHQVTQMGQEVILRCVPISNHLYFYWYRQILGQKVEFLVSFYNNEISEKSEIFDDQFSVERPDGSNFTLKIRSTKLEDSAMYFCALQTSGTTYEQYFGPGTRLTVT.

The chain uses TRBV28 and TRBJ1-3; D not resolved. With 4 bases removed from V and 4 bases from J, the gap between germline ends came to 11 bases. The germline V gene has CDR1 MDHEN and CDR2 SYDVKM. The CDR3 covers 14 residues. Written as DNA, the CDR3 is TGTGCCAGCAGTTGGGGTGCGGGGGGAAACACCATATATTTT. As protein: CASSWGAGGNTIYF.

In its sample, this clone was seen a few times. This chain connects TRBV4-3 to TRBJ2-1, with 7 bases fitting TRBD1. Germline values: CDR1 LGHNA, CDR2 YSLEER. After removal of 4 bases from V and 5 bases from J, the junction contained 5 bases not matched to a gene. The CDR3 totals 14 residues. CDR3: CASSLLGQNNEQFF. The DNA for the CDR3 is TGCGCCAGCAGCCTATTGGGACAGAACAATGAGCAGTTCTTC.

To note about this clone: Sequence at one end of the junction differs from germline and may be a read error. This CDR3 is CASRPGTSGPRHF. The CDR3 DNA follows: TGTGCCAGCAGACCCGGGACTAGCGGTCCCCGGCACTTC. The J gene is TRBJ2-7, the V gene TRBV28; 11 bases agree with TRBD2. Looked up from germline, CDR1 is MDHEN and CDR2 is SYDVKM. The length of the CDR3 is 13 residues.

V is TRBV2 and J is TRBJ1-6; no reliable D call. There are 14 residues in the CDR3. V lost 3 bases, J lost 5 bases, and 8 bases lay in between. The germline V gene encodes CDR1 SNHLY and CDR2 FYNNEI. The CDR3 loop reads CASSEGRDNSPLHF. The CDR3, as DNA: TGTGCCAGCAGTGAGGGTAGGGATAATTCACCCCTCCACTTT.